This T cell receptor beta chain was sequenced during a study of blood T cell repertoires in COVID-19 (dated by TCRdb to 2019 to 2021). Some background on the complete study: Collaborator samples came from the United States, Italy and Spain and covered acute and convalescent phases of COVID-19. HLA class I and class II types, where available, came from metadata supplied by the sample provider rather than from assay-based typing. The samples were drawn from the first 160 participants of the ongoing ImmuneRACE study and from 1,254 subjects provided by 6 global collaborators. The prospective study material was composed of cDNA or gDNA derived from T cells, B-cell-depleted T cells, or PBMCs. The sample metadata nearly always contained a de-identified subject ID, COVID-19 status, age in years and sex. The dataset comprised deeply sampled blood TCRbeta repertoires from subjects exposed to, actively infected with, or recovered from COVID-19. The repertoires were made available in a free public database intended to serve as a resource for research on the immune response to SARS-CoV-2.

Whole blood was collected in K2EDTA tubes by collaborating institutions according to the institutions' own protocols. Collaborator samples were shipped for TCRbeta analysis as frozen whole blood, isolated PBMCs, or DNA extracted from either sample type. To note about this clone: This clone's antigen is unknown. No clone much larger than this one lies a single base away; base qualities are absent.

Compared with germline, V lacks 4 bases and J lacks 5 bases; bases without a gene match: 7. In the germline V gene, CDR1 corresponds to SNHLY and CDR2 to FYNNEI. The CDR3 covers 16 residues, taking in both the cysteine and the phenylalanine. Only CDR3 DNA is held: 48 bases, read in frame from base 1. Study-level results and caveats: How much clinical and demographic metadata was included differed by source and by participant, and the metadata was provided uncurated.

TCRbeta CDR3 regions were amplified from genomic DNA by means of the immunoSEQ Assay, a bias-controlled multiplex PCR. As for how the authors treated the data: The number of nucleated cells in each sample was estimated by amplification of reference gene primers within the assay. Sequence reads were collapsed and filtered to measure the absolute abundance of every unique TCRbeta CDR3 rearrangement. For each sample, productive Simpson clonality was calculated as the square root of Simpson's diversity index across productive rearrangements. TCRdb stores this immuneACCESS table with in-frame sequences only. Part of the clones is absent; in the studies checked, under half of the shortfall reflects unresolved V genes, and no reason is known for the rest. The V and J calls and clone size were taken over from that table, and D and trimming were inferred from the DNA. In all, the sample holds some 120,000 clones, and 70% to 90% of those were seen once. The ten largest clonotypes hold roughly 1.2% of the sample.

The source material was peripheral blood. Recombination linked TRBV2 to TRBJ2-2, with 10 bases matching TRBD1. The sequence came from a woman older than 75 with acute or convalescent COVID-19. The CDR3 reads as follows: CASSATGQGSTGELFF. The nucleotides are TGTGCCAGCAGTGCGACGGGACAGGGGAGTACCGGGGAGCTGTTTTTT.